These 9 T cell receptor beta chains originate from one sample sequenced in a study of tumor-infiltrating lymphocytes in primary liver carcinoma. A primer matching the constant region was used to make TCR beta cDNA from 500 ng of total RNA. Three nested multiplex PCR rounds of slightly modified ARM-PCR generated TCR beta libraries. Both of the initial two PCR rounds ran for nine to ten cycles and employed TRBV1-TRBV30 forward primers alongside a C-beta reverse primer. MiXCR was run by TCRdb on the multiplex PCR reads, yielding one entry per CDR3 protein. The sample includes about 350,000 distinct CDR3 sequences, approximately 65% of them seen just once. Unsorted whole blood served as the source of blood RNA, and germline DNA was extracted as well. What was sequenced was peripheral blood. Receptors were obtained from a man aged 35 to 55 with primary liver carcinoma and hepatitis B virus infection.

Of note for this clonotype: With a much larger clone just one base away, this may be a read error. The chain uses TRBV4-2 and TRBJ2-7, with D possibly being TRBD2 (6 bases). V lost 2 bases and J 6 bases, leaving 23 bases between the germline ends. The CDR3 covers 17 residues. Germline V gene sequence: CDR1 LGHNA, CDR2 YNFKEQ. Here the CDR3 reads CASSQFILTGLSGEQYF. CDR3 coding DNA: TGTGCCAGCAGCCAATTCATCCTAACTGGACTATCTGGCGAGCAGTACTTC.

The rearrangement uses TRBV6-5 and TRBJ1-5; 7 bases agree with TRBD1. The CDR3 sequence is 14 residues long. After removal of 5 bases from V and 4 bases from J, the junction contained 5 bases not matched to a gene. Germline V gene lookup returns CDR1 MNHEY and CDR2 SVGAGI. CDR3: CASSQGQINQPQHF. The CDR3 region has the DNA TGTGCCAGCAGTCAGGGACAGATAAATCAGCCCCAGCATTTT.

This clonotype was counted a few times. The genes are TRBV6-6 and TRBJ1-2, with 12 bases lining up with TRBD1. The germline CDR1 and CDR2 sequences are MNHNY and SVGAGI (reference sequence). The CDR3 length is 16 residues. The V and J ends lost 7 bases and 4 bases, in that order; junction bases with no gene match: 10. CDR3: CASIQTVGQGAYGYTF. The CDR3, as DNA: TGTGCCAGCATCCAAACGGTGGGACAGGGGGCCTATGGCTACACCTTC.

Concerning this clonotype itself: A clone one base away is much larger, so this may be a read error. The chain couples TRBV6-1 to TRBJ2-2, with D perhaps matching TRBD2 (6 bases). The length of the CDR3 is 18 residues. Germline CDR1 reads MNHNS; CDR2 reads SASEGT. The CDR3 spells CTSSEALGGASYAGELFF. The CDR3 bases are TGTACCAGCAGTGAAGCGCTTGGAGGGGCAAGTTATGCCGGGGAGCTGTTTTTT.

Notes on this clonotype: Given the absence of the conserved phenylalanine or tryptophan at the CDR3 end, a read error is likely. The rearrangement joins TRBV11-2 to TRBJ1-6; no reliable D call. The CDR3 has 16 amino acids. CDR1 SGHAT and CDR2 FQNNGV come from the germline V gene. Trimming removed 4 bases at V and 7 bases at J, with 17 bases between. In DNA, the CDR3 is TGTGCCAGCAGCTCTCGACCTAAATACTTGAATTCACCCCTCCACATT. Protein: CASSSRPKYLNSPLHI.

In the case of this clonotype: The conserved phenylalanine or tryptophan normally closing the CDR3 is absent here, so this likely arose from a read error. This rearrangement joins TRBV11-2 to TRBJ2-7; TRBD2 aligns across 7 bases. Unmatched junction bases numbered 12, after V lost 9 bases and J lost 4 bases. CDR1 is SGHAT and CDR2 is FQNNGV in the germline V gene. The CDR3 length is 14 residues. CDR3 loop: CASSRLAGGYEQYI. The CDR3 DNA reads TGTGCCAGTTCGAGACTAGCAGGAGGGTACGAGCAGTACATC.

Comments on this clonotype: This clone may be a read error of a much larger clone one base away. This chain joins TRBV6-6 and TRBJ2-1; 9 bases are shared with TRBD2. The CDR3 sequence is 16 residues long. Germline CDR1 and CDR2: MNHNY and SVGAGI (reference sequence). This CDR3 is CASSYLGSGRQNEQLF. CDR3 bases: TGTGCCAGCAGTTACTTGGGTAGCGGGAGACAGAATGAGCAGCTCTTC.

Notes on this clonotype: Sequence at one end of the junction differs from germline and may be a read error. J is TRBJ2-7 and V is TRBV11-2, with D unclear. Germline assignment: CDR1 SGHAT and CDR2 FQNNGV. CDR3 size: 13 residues. The CDR3 region has the DNA TGTCCCAGCAGACGCGTGACGAACTACGAGCAGTACTTC. Translating it yields CPSRRVTNYEQYF.

This clonotype was picked up a small number of times. This chain joins TRBV5-6 and TRBJ1-1; D unresolved. This CDR3 contains 15 residues. Germline-derived CDR1 and CDR2 are SGHDT and YYEEEE. Trimming shortened V by 4 bases and J by 2 bases, and 15 bases separated the two germline ends. CDR3 amino acids: CASSPVASVNTEAFF. The CDR3 nucleotides are TGTGCCAGCAGCCCAGTGGCATCCGTTAACACTGAAGCTTTCTTT.